This T cell receptor (beta chain) came from a study of shared clonotypes between healthy human individuals. A word on this clone: Its antigen remains unidentified. The same CDR3 arises from other DNA sequences in this sample as well.

Repertoires were generated with immunoSEQ multiplex PCR, while TCRdb's copy carries only in-frame clones and drops some. Of 950,000 to 1,100,000 clones listed, under 80% are singletons. Notes on the study in general: Sequencing of the sorted subsets was shown by rarefaction to be incomplete despite large depth.

V was trimmed by 0 bases and J by 7 bases, leaving 7 bases between them. The CDR3 is 13 amino acids. Germline CDR1 is MNHNS and CDR2 is SASEGT. The sequence was collected from a young man in good health. This chain links TRBV6-1 with TRBJ1-5; unclear D gene. Sequencing was done on a sample of memory CD4+ T cells sorted from blood. Specified subset: CD45RA-negative fraction. CDR3 residues: CASSEAGAQPQHF. CDR3 nucleotide sequence: TGTGCCAGCAGTGAAGCGGGAGCCCAGCCCCAGCATTTT.